The rows below give T cell receptor beta chains drawn from one sample of a study of blood T cell repertoires in COVID-19. The assay was immunoSEQ multiplex PCR, and TCRdb's table has in-frame clones only and misses some. The sample carries about 330,000 clones, about 90% recorded once. The sequenced sample consisted of PBMCs or T cells enriched from blood (not recorded which). The receptor set was obtained from a woman in her thirties who had recovered from COVID-19. The CDR3 runs from the conserved cysteine through the conserved F or W. D genes are given only for firm matches. Not all rows give a size; the values are once, few, many and, for expanded clones, a class.

- | TRBJ2-5 | TRBD2 | TRBV6-5 | TGTGCCAGCAGTACGGGACTAGTAGGACGGGAGACCCAGTACTTC | CASSTGLVGRETQYF
- | TRBJ1-3 | - | TRBV13 | TGTGCCAGCAGCTCAAAAGGACAGTACTCTGGAAACACCATATATTTT | CASSSKGQYSGNTIYF
- | TRBJ1-5 | - | TRBV2 | TGTGCCAGCAGTGAAGCGCTTCGGGTGTATAGCAATCAGCCCCAGCATTTT | CASSEALRVYSNQPQHF
- | TRBJ1-2 | - | TRBV15 | TGTGCCACCAGCAGAGATCTTCAGGCTAACTATGGCTACACCTTC | CATSRDLQANYGYTF
- | TRBJ1-1 | TRBD1 | TRBV19 | TGTGCCAGTAGTATCCAGGGGGGGAACACTGAAGCTTTCTTT | CASSIQGGNTEAFF
- | TRBJ2-3 | TRBD2 | TRBV28 | TGTGCCAGCAAGGAGCGGGGGGTCTCAGATACGCAGTATTTT | CASKERGVSDTQYF
- | TRBJ2-5 | TRBD2 | TRBV4-2 | TGTGCCAGCAGCCAGGCAAGCGGGGGGGCCCAAGAGACCCAGTACTTC | CASSQASGGAQETQYF
- | TRBJ1-1 | - | TRBV7-9 | TGTGCCAGCAGCTTAGGACAAAACACTGAAGCTTTCTTT | CASSLGQNTEAFF
- | TRBJ1-2 | - | TRBV3-1/TRBV3-2 | TGTGCCAGCAGCCAAGATTTGCGGTCCTATGGCTACACCTTC | CASSQDLRSYGYTF
- | TRBJ1-4 | - | TRBV11-2 | TGTGCCAGCAGCCAAATTGCAACTAATGAAAAACTGTTTTTT | CASSQIATNEKLFF
- | TRBJ1-6 | - | TRBV7-5 | TGTGCCAGAAGCCCCCGGACAGGGTTAAATTCACCCCTCCACTTT | CARSPRTGLNSPLHF
- | TRBJ1-2 | - | TRBV3-1/TRBV3-2 | TGTGCCAGCAGCCCAGAAGGAGACCGTCTTCTTGGTGGCTACACCTTC | CASSPEGDRLLGGYTF
once | TRBJ2-7 | TRBD2 | TRBV11-2 | TGTGCCAGCAGCCCCAGCGGGGGGAACTCCTACGAGCAGTACTTC | CASSPSGGNSYEQYF
- | TRBJ1-1 | TRBD1 | TRBV2 | TGTGCCAGCTGGACAGGAGCAGACCCTGAAGCTTTCTTT | CASWTGADPEAFF
- | TRBJ1-2 | TRBD1 | TRBV5-4 | TGTGCCAGCAGCTCGCCGGGTGGACAGGACAACTATGGCTACACCTTC | CASSSPGGQDNYGYTF
- | TRBJ1-1 | TRBD1 | TRBV9 | TGTGCCAGCAGCGCTCCCGAACAGGGGGCTATGAACACTGAAGCTTTCTTT | CASSAPEQGAMNTEAFF
- | TRBJ2-2 | - | TRBV19 | TGTGCCAGCGTCTTTGCGGGCCCGACCGGGGAGCTGTTTTTT | CASVFAGPTGELFF
- | TRBJ1-4 | - | TRBV7-9 | TGTGCCAGCACCTCAAGCCAGGGTGTAAATGAAAAACTGTTTTTT | CASTSSQGVNEKLFF
few | TRBJ1-6 | TRBD1 | TRBV6-5 | TGTGCCAGCAGTTACGATTCGACAGGGGGCTTTTCACCCCTCCACTTT | CASSYDSTGGFSPLHF
- | TRBJ2-1 | TRBD2 | TRBV6-5 | TGTGCCAGCAGTTACTCGCCTAGCGGGAGCTACAATGAGCAGTTCTTC | CASSYSPSGSYNEQFF
- | TRBJ1-5 | - | TRBV5-1 | TGCGCCAGCAGCTTGGAAGGGGAATCGTATCAGCCCCAGCATTTT | CASSLEGESYQPQHF
- | TRBJ1-1 | - | TRBV10-3 | TGTGCCATCAGTGAGCGGGAGCGAACTGAAGCTTTCTTT | CAISERERTEAFF
- | TRBJ2-5 | TRBD2 | TRBV3-1/TRBV3-2 | TGTGCCAGCAGCCCTAGCGGGGGAAGGGAGACCCAGTACTTC | CASSPSGGRETQYF
- | TRBJ2-7 | TRBD1 | TRBV7-9 | TGTGCCAGCGGGACAGGCCCCTTCTACGAGCAGTACTTC | CASGTGPFYEQYF
- | TRBJ2-3 | - | TRBV7-9 | TGTGCCAGCAGCTTAGATGGACACATCACAGATACGCAGTATTTT | CASSLDGHITDTQYF
- | TRBJ2-2 | TRBD1 | TRBV2 | TGTGCCAGCACCCCGGGACAGCTGGGAACCGGGGAGCTGTTTTTT | CASTPGQLGTGELFF
- | TRBJ2-1 | - | TRBV5-4 | TGTGCCAGCAGCGGGTCCCTGGCGGTTGAGCAGTTCTTC | CASSGSLAVEQFF
- | TRBJ1-1 | - | TRBV27 | TGTGCCAGCAGTTTAGCGGGGAGAATCCGGAACACTGAAGCTTTCTTT | CASSLAGRIRNTEAFF
- | TRBJ1-1 | - | TRBV7-9 | TGTGCCAGCAGCCTCGGGATCCAGAACACTGAAGCTTTCTTT | CASSLGIQNTEAFF
few | TRBJ1-5 | - | TRBV19 | TGTGCCAGTAGTACTCTCGGGATCGGGCAGCCCCAGCATTTT | CASSTLGIGQPQHF
- | TRBJ2-7 | TRBD1 | TRBV5-1 | TGCGCCAGCAGCCCACAGACAGGGGAATACTCCTACGAGCAGTACTTC | CASSPQTGEYSYEQYF
- | TRBJ1-3 | TRBD1 | TRBV18 | TGTGCCAGCTCACCACTTGGGACAGGTACCCACACCATATATTTT | CASSPLGTGTHTIYF
- | TRBJ2-1 | TRBD2 | TRBV14 | TGTGCCAGCAGTCTTAGCGGGGGGGCCTTTACCCACAATGAGCAGTTCTTC | CASSLSGGAFTHNEQFF
few | TRBJ2-4 | TRBD1 | TRBV29-1 | TGCAGCGTTGAGGTTTTCGGGGACAGCTTAGCCAAAAACATTCAGTACTTC | CSVEVFGDSLAKNIQYF
- | TRBJ2-7 | - | TRBV27 | TGTGCCAGCAGTTTATCGCAGGGCCCCTACGAGCAGTACTTC | CASSLSQGPYEQYF
once | TRBJ1-6 | - | TRBV30 | TGTGCCTGGAGTGACAGTTTCTATAATTCACCCCTCCACTTT | CAWSDSFYNSPLHF
once | TRBJ2-2 | TRBD1 | TRBV2 | TGTGCCAGCAGTGTCGGGACAGGGGGAAAAACCGGGGAGCTGTTTTTT | CASSVGTGGKTGELFF
- | TRBJ1-4 | TRBD1 | TRBV5-1 | TGCGCCAGCAGCTTGGTCCGACAGGGGACAGGTGAAAAACTGTTTTTT | CASSLVRQGTGEKLFF
- | TRBJ2-2 | - | TRBV28 | TGTGCCAGCACCCTGCCCGGGGTCGGGGAGCTGTTTTTT | CASTLPGVGELFF
- | TRBJ2-3 | - | TRBV6-2/TRBV6-3 | TGTGCCAGCAGCCTACAGGGCACAGATACGCAGTATTTT | CASSLQGTDTQYF
- | TRBJ2-7 | TRBD2 | TRBV2 | TGTGCCAGCAGTATAGCGGGGACTACCTACGAGCAGTACTTC | CASSIAGTTYEQYF
- | TRBJ2-1 | - | TRBV5-4 | TGTGCCAGCAGCGTGGGTATAATCAATGAGCAGTTCTTC | CASSVGIINEQFF
few | TRBJ1-1 | TRBD1 | TRBV5-1 | TGCGCCAGCAGCCCCCGGGACAGGGGGCTTGTCACTGAAGCTTTCTTT | CASSPRDRGLVTEAFF
- | TRBJ2-1 | TRBD2 | TRBV11-3 | TGTGCCAGCAGCTTCGGGGGGAATTACAATGAGCAGTTCTTC | CASSFGGNYNEQFF
- | TRBJ1-4 | - | TRBV19 | TGTGCCAGTAGTTTGGGGGGGTTTGCAACTAATGAAAAACTGTTTTTT | CASSLGGFATNEKLFF
few | TRBJ1-3 | - | TRBV4-2 | TGTGCCAGCAGCCATGAGGGAGGAAACACCATATATTTT | CASSHEGGNTIYF
- | TRBJ1-6 | - | TRBV25-1 | TGTGCCAGCACCCGAACGGGAGGGGGATATAATTCACCCCTCCACTTT | CASTRTGGGYNSPLHF
few | TRBJ2-7 | - | TRBV6-2/TRBV6-3 | TGTGCCAGCAGTTACTCGACTAGCTACGAGCAGTACTTC | CASSYSTSYEQYF
- | TRBJ2-2 | - | TRBV11-3 | TGTGCCAGCAGCCCCGACTACACCGGGGAGCTGTTTTTT | CASSPDYTGELFF
- | TRBJ2-1 | TRBD2 | TRBV18 | TGTGCCAGCTCAGCCTATACTAGCGGGGGGAACAATGAGCAGTTCTTC | CASSAYTSGGNNEQFF
- | TRBJ1-5 | - | TRBV19 | TGTGCCAGCGCACAGGGTGGGGATCAGCCCCAGCATTTT | CASAQGGDQPQHF
- | TRBJ1-5 | - | TRBV11-2 | TGTGCCAGCAGCCAAGACGGGGATCAGCCCCAGCATTTT | CASSQDGDQPQHF
- | TRBJ2-5 | - | TRBV5-1 | TGCGCCAGCAGCTTGGATGGAGGGGAGGAAGAGACCCAGTACTTC | CASSLDGGEEETQYF